This passage covers 9 T cell receptor beta chains from one sample sequenced in a study of blood T cell repertoires in COVID-19. Repertoires were generated with immunoSEQ multiplex PCR, while TCRdb's copy carries only in-frame clones and drops some. The sample has about 33,000 clones, around 88% seen once. Input material: peripheral blood. The receptor source for this set is a human donor in a cohort sampled during active COVID-19.

This clone was observed a single time. The chain carries TRBV5-4 and TRBJ2-5, with 12 bases matching TRBD1. The ends lost 1 base at V and 2 bases at J; junction bases unmatched: 3. Germline V CDR1 and CDR2: SGHNT, YYREEE (reference sequence). The CDR3 covers 16 residues. Here the CDR3 DNA reads TGTGCCAGCAGCTTGAGGGACAGGGGGCGTCAAGAGACCCAGTACTTC. Encoded protein: CASSLRDRGRQETQYF. The whole variable domain, remainder taken from reference TRBV5-4 and TRBJ2-5, is ETGVTQSPTHLIKTRGQQVTLRCSSQSGHNTVSWYQQALGQGPQFIFQYYREEENGRGNFPPRFSGLQFPNYSSELNVNALELDDSALYLCASSLRDRGRQETQYFGPGTRLLVL.

The V call is TRBV24-1, the J call TRBJ2-1; the D gene is possibly TRBD2 (7 bases). Trimming cost V 4 bases and J 8 bases, with 20 bases left between them. The CDR3 totals 16 residues. Per germline, CDR1 KGHDR and CDR2 SFDVKD. In DNA form, the CDR3 reads TGTGCCACCAGTGACCCTGAGGGGGGCGGGGGAGATGAGCAGTTCTTC. Its translation: CATSDPEGGGGDEQFF.

The table lists this clone with a few counts. The chain links TRBV9 to TRBJ2-7, with TRBD2 matching 8 bases. The CDR3 length is 14 residues. V shed 3 bases and J 0 bases; nucleotides not matched to a gene: 2. Germline V gene sequence: CDR1 SGDLS, CDR2 YYNGEE. In DNA form, the CDR3 reads TGTGCCAGCAGCGCTGGGACTAGCTCCTACGAGCAGTACTTC. Residues: CASSAGTSSYEQYF.

The rearrangement joins TRBV9 to TRBJ2-5, with 9 positions matching TRBD2. Unmatched junction bases numbered 18, after V lost 7 bases and J lost 5 bases. The CDR3 spans 17 residues. Germline CDR1 reads SGDLS; CDR2 reads YYNGEE. The CDR3, as DNA: TGTGCCAGCGCCTCTGGACTATGGACGCGGGAGGGGGAGACCCAGTACTTC. Encoded protein: CASASGLWTREGETQYF.

The gene calls are TRBV28 and TRBJ1-5, with TRBD1 matching 10 bases. Germline V gene lookup returns CDR1 MDHEN and CDR2 SYDVKM. V shed 7 bases, J shed 3 bases, and the junction held 12 bases outside the gene matches. This CDR3 comprises 17 residues. The CDR3 DNA reads TGTGCCAGCACCCGGGGGCCGGGACAGGGGTCCAATCAGCCCCAGCATTTT. It translates to CASTRGPGQGSNQPQHF.

The chain links TRBV6-2 or TRBV6-3 to TRBJ2-2, with D maybe TRBD1 (5 bases). The CDR3 totals 14 residues. The V gene's germline CDR1 is MNHEY and CDR2 SVGEGT. Trimming shortened V by 5 bases and J by 5 bases, and 12 bases separated the two germline ends. The CDR3 DNA reads as TGTGCCAGCAGTGATTCCAGGGTAACCGGGGAGCTGTTTTTT. Translating it yields CASSDSRVTGELFF.

In this sample, this clone turned up once. This chain connects TRBV7-8 to TRBJ1-4; TRBD1 matches 7 bases. V gave up 5 bases and J gave up 0 bases; unmatched junction bases: 3. Germline CDR1 reads SGHVS; CDR2 reads FQNEAQ. The CDR3 length is 15 residues. The CDR3 region is CASSRQGATNEKLFF. CDR3 sequence (DNA): TGTGCCAGCAGCCGGCAGGGGGCAACTAATGAAAAACTGTTTTTT.

This chain uses TRBV24-1 with TRBJ2-5; weak D call: TRBD1 (6 bases). This CDR3 is built from 13 residues. Trimming cost V 5 bases and J 5 bases, with 11 bases left between them. Germline V gene data show CDR1 as KGHDR and CDR2 as SFDVKD. The CDR3 DNA sequence: TGTGCCACCAGTGTTACAGGGCTGGAGACCCAGTACTTC. Translated: CATSVTGLETQYF.

The CDR3 region has the DNA TGTGCCATCAGTACAGGTGGGGGGACCTACGAGCAGTACTTC. This codes for CAISTGGGTYEQYF. This chain uses TRBV10-3 with TRBJ2-7, with D possibly TRBD2 on 6 matching bases. V was shortened by 5 bases and J by 2 bases, with 13 bases between the two germline ends. CDR1 ENHRY and CDR2 SYGVKD come from the germline V gene. The CDR3 runs to 14 residues.